Listed here are 25 T cell receptor beta chains from one sample, sequenced in a study of early T cells in non-severe SARS-CoV-2 infection. TCRdb re-called the 5' RACE reads through MiXCR, storing one row per CDR3 protein. The table includes 40,000 or so distinct CDR3 sequences, 5% to 5.5% detected once. Sample: whole blood, taken at baseline. These receptors were collected from an adult who was a healthcare worker with PCR-confirmed SARS-CoV-2 infection or an uninfected control (not recorded which).

Ten or more counts support this clonotype. The chain recombines TRBV20-1 with TRBJ2-3; D call uncertain. Germline V gene lookup returns CDR1 DFQATT and CDR2 SNEGSKA (reference sequence). V lost 5 bases and J 7 bases, leaving 13 bases between the germline ends. CDR3 length equals 12 residues. Here the CDR3 reads CSASVTRNTQYF. The CDR3 DNA reads TGCAGTGCTTCAGTGACCCGAAATACGCAGTATTTT.

This clonotype was seen a few times. The CDR3 nucleotides read TGTGCCAGCAGGACGACACCCTACAATGAGCAGTTCTTC. Its protein product is CASRTTPYNEQFF. The V call is TRBV6-5, the J call TRBJ2-1; D remains ambiguous. The CDR3 runs to 13 residues. CDR1 MNHEY and CDR2 SVGAGI come from the germline V gene. The V end was cut by 6 bases, the J end by 2 bases, with 8 bases between.

CDR3 sequence: CASKAQGGVTQPQHF. The CDR3 DNA reads as TGTGCCAGTAAGGCCCAAGGCGGGGTAACGCAGCCCCAGCATTTT. V usage is TRBV19 and J usage is TRBJ1-5; the D is unclear. Germline assignment: CDR1 LNHDA and CDR2 SQIVND (reference sequence). V was trimmed by 7 bases and J by 7 bases, leaving 20 bases between them. The CDR3 has 15 residues.

This clonotype was counted at least ten times. The chain is built from TRBV7-9 and TRBJ2-1; 9 bases agree with TRBD2. Trimming removed 4 bases from V and 8 bases from J; junction bases left unmatched: 9. This CDR3 has 15 residues. CDR1 is SEHNR, CDR2 FQNEAQ, per germline (reference sequence). The CDR3 sequence: CASSSVGSGRYEQFF. In DNA, the CDR3 is TGTGCCAGCAGCTCGGTGGGTAGCGGGAGATATGAGCAGTTCTTC.

This clonotype occurred many times. This chain links TRBV23-1 with TRBJ2-3; TRBD2 aligns across 15 bases. TRBV23-1 is placed among ORFs of uncertain function. This CDR3 spans 22 amino acids. Trimming cost V 2 bases and J 0 bases; bases outside gene matches: 15. Written as DNA, the CDR3 is TGCGCCAGCAGTCAAAGCCAGGGAAGGACTAGCGGGAGGGCACTTAGCACAGATACGCAGTATTTT. Amino acids: CASSQSQGRTSGRALSTDTQYF.

This clonotype was seen repeatedly, ten times or more. This rearrangement joins TRBV6-5 to TRBJ2-7; D is possibly TRBD2 (5 bases). The CDR3 has 14 residues. V was pared by 2 bases and J by 3 bases, with 11 bases between. Germline V gene data show CDR1 as MNHEY and CDR2 as SVGAGI. This CDR3 is CASSYQAGYYEQYF. DNA for the CDR3: TGTGCCAGCAGTTACCAGGCGGGCTACTACGAGCAGTACTTC.

This clonotype was found many times. The CDR3 here is CASRSGRAPVNTIYF. CDR3 DNA: TGTGCCAGCAGAAGCGGCAGGGCTCCTGTAAACACCATATATTTT. This chain links TRBV6-5 with TRBJ1-3; possible D gene TRBD1, 5 bases. The germline V gene encodes CDR1 MNHEY and CDR2 SVGAGI. Trimming stripped 6 bases from V and 6 bases from J, with 18 bases between. CDR3 length: 15 amino acids.

This clonotype was recorded many times. The V call is TRBV12-3 or TRBV12-4, the J call TRBJ1-1; 10 bases are shared with TRBD1. With V trimmed by 6 bases and J by 11 bases, 12 bases remained unmatched. This CDR3 has 14 residues. CDR3 sequence: CASSDRDRGDGAFF. CDR3 DNA: TGTGCCAGCAGCGACCGGGACAGGGGAGATGGGGCTTTCTTT.

This clonotype was counted ten times or more. The genes are TRBV3-1 and TRBJ1-2; a weak D match, TRBD1 (5 bases). The CDR3 covers 14 residues. Germline loops: CDR1 LGHDT, CDR2 YNNKEL (reference sequence). Trimming stripped 0 bases from V and 6 bases from J, with 11 bases between. The DNA for the CDR3 is TGTGCCAGCAGCCAAGATTCGGGGGAAGATGGCTACACCTTC. Protein sequence: CASSQDSGEDGYTF.

This clonotype was counted at least ten times. The chain recombines TRBV12-3 or TRBV12-4 with TRBJ1-1; weak D call: TRBD1 (6 bases). The V and J ends lost 6 bases and 2 bases respectively, with 19 bases between them. This CDR3 is 16 amino acids long. CDR3 residues: CASSQGSGTRNTEAFF. The CDR3 region has the DNA TGTGCCAGCAGCCAGGGTTCCGGGACAAGAAACACTGAAGCTTTCTTT.

Within the sample, this clonotype is medium-sized. Here the CDR3 reads CASSPGVKLFF. Here the CDR3 DNA reads TGTGCCAGCAGTCCAGGGGTAAAGCTGTTTTTT. The chain couples TRBV12-3 or TRBV12-4 to TRBJ1-4; TRBD1 is a possible D gene (6 bases). The length of the CDR3 is 11 residues. V dropped 5 bases and J dropped 14 bases, with 12 bases sitting between them.

The chain employs TRBV12-3 or TRBV12-4 and TRBJ2-1, with TRBD2 matching 12 bases. The CDR3 runs 14 residues. V was clipped by 6 bases and J by 9 bases; unmatched bases: 6. This CDR3 is CASRSTSGSGEQFF. In nucleotides, the CDR3 is TGTGCCAGCAGATCGACTAGCGGGAGTGGTGAGCAGTTCTTC.

This clonotype was seen many times. CDR3: CASSQGQVNANTGELFF. DNA of the CDR3: TGTGCCAGCAGTCAGGGACAGGTGAACGCGAACACCGGGGAGCTGTTTTTT. V usage is TRBV28 and J usage is TRBJ2-2, with 8 bases matching TRBD1. Germline CDR1 and CDR2: MDHEN and SYDVKM. This CDR3 comprises 17 residues. V dropped 5 bases and J dropped 0; count of bases not matched to a gene: 8.

This clonotype was seen many times. This chain connects TRBV10-1 to TRBJ1-1; D gene uncertain. The V and J ends lost 4 bases and 5 bases respectively, with 14 bases between them. Germline V gene lookup returns CDR1 WNHNN and CDR2 SYGVQD (reference sequence). This CDR3 comprises 14 residues. The CDR3 DNA reads as TGCGCCAGCAGTGCGAGAGGAGGTCGGACTGAAGCTTTCTTT. Amino acids: CASSARGGRTEAFF.

This clonotype has at least ten counts. The chain employs TRBV28 and TRBJ2-7; D not resolved. This CDR3 contains 13 residues. V was shortened by 6 bases and J by 2 bases, with 11 bases between the two germline ends. Germline assignment: CDR1 MDHEN and CDR2 SYDVKM. CDR3 sequence: CASSPTAAYEQYF. The CDR3 DNA follows: TGTGCCAGCAGCCCGACGGCTGCCTACGAGCAGTACTTC.

This sequence joins TRBV14 and TRBJ2-1; weak D call: TRBD1 (5 bases). Deletions cut 4 bases from V and 4 bases from J, with 17 bases between. Germline loops: CDR1 SGHDN, CDR2 FVKESK. The CDR3 totals 16 residues. CDR3 nucleotides: TGTGCCAGCAGCCGAATGGCGACAGCCCTGTACAATGAGCAGTTCTTC. Translating it yields CASSRMATALYNEQFF.

At least ten counts were recorded for this clonotype. The chain is built from TRBV7-9 and TRBJ2-1, with D unclear. The CDR3 contains 12 residues. The V end lost 5 bases, the J end lost 6 bases, and 8 bases lay between the germline ends. In germline, CDR1 is SEHNR, CDR2 FQNEAQ (reference sequence). CDR3 amino acids: CASSPALNEQFF. CDR3 in DNA: TGTGCCAGCAGCCCGGCCCTCAATGAGCAGTTCTTC. The full variable domain, rest sourced from reference TRBV7-9 and TRBJ2-1, is DTGVSQNPRHKITKRGQNVTFRCDPISEHNRLYWYRQTLGQGPEFLTYFQNEAQLEKSRLLSDRFSAERPKGSFSTLEIQRTEQGDSAMYLCASSPALNEQFFGPGTRLTVL.

This clonotype showed up just a few times. The CDR3 protein is CASSFSSGRELFF. CDR3 bases: TGTGCCAGCAGTTTTTCTAGCGGGAGGGAGCTGTTTTTT. The chain has TRBV27 and TRBJ2-2, with 9 bases fitting TRBD2. J lost 9 bases, V lost 3 bases, and 2 bases had no gene match. The CDR3 loop spans 13 amino acids. The germline V gene encodes CDR1 MNHEY and CDR2 SMNVEV (reference sequence).

The table lists this clonotype with many counts. This chain links TRBV14 with TRBJ2-2, with D uncertain. Germline V gene data show CDR1 as SGHDN and CDR2 as FVKESK. This CDR3 is 13 amino acids long. The V end lost 5 bases, the J end lost 1 base, and 5 bases lay between the germline ends. CDR3 protein: CASSRRNTGELFF. CDR3 bases: TGTGCCAGCAGCAGGAGGAACACCGGGGAGCTGTTTTTT.

This clonotype has a handful of counts. The chain uses TRBV20-1 and TRBJ1-5; possibly TRBD1 for D (5 bases). This CDR3 spans 14 amino acids. Germline lookup yields CDR1 DFQATT and CDR2 SNEGSKA (reference sequence). V was clipped by 0 bases and J by 2 bases, with 8 bases between them. This CDR3 is CSARDRRGNQPQHF. CDR3 sequence (DNA): TGCAGTGCTAGAGACCGCAGGGGCAATCAGCCCCAGCATTTT.

This clonotype occurred many times. The rearrangement uses TRBV10-3 and TRBJ2-1; D perhaps matches TRBD2 (5 bases). Germline-derived CDR1 and CDR2 are ENHRY and SYGVKD. Trimming cost V 11 bases and J 5 bases, with 22 bases left between them. The CDR3 has 15 residues. The CDR3 spells CASAALETRNNEQFF. CDR3 nucleotides: TGTGCCTCGGCTGCGCTCGAAACTAGGAACAATGAGCAGTTCTTC.

In this sample, this clonotype turned up many times. This sequence joins TRBV27 and TRBJ1-5, with 8 nucleotides matching TRBD1. With 2 bases clipped from V and 6 bases from J, the junction kept 3 bases outside the gene matches. The CDR3 is 14 amino acids. Germline-derived CDR1 and CDR2 are MNHEY and SMNVEV (reference sequence). The CDR3: CASSLDRGGQPQHF. CDR3 nucleotide sequence: TGTGCCAGCAGTTTAGACAGGGGCGGTCAGCCCCAGCATTTT.

This clonotype has a count of ten or more. The chain has TRBV2 and TRBJ2-3; TRBD2 aligns across 15 bases. V gave up 6 bases and J gave up 5 bases; unmatched junction bases: 6. Germline-derived CDR1 and CDR2 are SNHLY and FYNNEI. The CDR3 has 16 amino acids. Written as DNA, the CDR3 is TGTGCCAGCAGCCACCCGGGACTAGCGGGAGGAGATACGCAGTATTTT. This translates into CASSHPGLAGGDTQYF.

The CDR3, as DNA: TGCAGTGCTAGAGGTACGGCCGATACGCAGTATTTT. The encoded protein is CSARGTADTQYF. The chain links TRBV20-1 to TRBJ2-3; D unresolved. Per germline, CDR1 DFQATT and CDR2 SNEGSKA (reference sequence). Deletions cut 1 base from V and 6 bases from J, with 8 bases between. The CDR3 is made up of 12 amino acids.

This clonotype was found many times. The chain combines TRBV20-1 with TRBJ1-1; no clear D. The germline CDR1 and CDR2 sequences are DFQATT and SNEGSKA (reference sequence). V was clipped by 6 bases and J by 5 bases, with 19 bases between them. This CDR3 region has 14 residues. The CDR3 DNA reads as TGCAGTGCGGCCAAATCGGAGGGTTGGACTGAAGCTTTCTTT. Protein: CSAAKSEGWTEAFF.